This TCR beta chain was captured in a study of cytomegalovirus exposure and HLA in healthy donors. A word on this clone: Its specificity is not known.

Germline lookup yields CDR1 MNHEY and CDR2 SMNVEV (reference sequence). The V and J ends lost 4 bases and 4 bases respectively, with 16 bases between them. This CDR3 contains 15 residues. Whole-study results and caveats: Reported performance of the classifier showed diagnosis of cytomegalovirus status with high specificity and sensitivity.

This PCR relied on a set of 60 Vbeta primers and 13 Jbeta primers. Sequencing used immunoSEQ multiplex PCR; TCRdb keeps in-frame clones, though not all of them. The repertoire holds over 100,000 clones, with roughly 68% as singletons. The rearrangement links TRBV27 to TRBJ1-2; D is possibly TRBD1 (5 bases). This TCR was sampled from a woman in her twenties or thirties in good health and CMV-seronegative. Sequences were obtained from PBMCs. In nucleotides, the CDR3 is TGTGCCAGCAGTTCATCCGGAGGGGCTTTCTATGGCTACACCTTC. It specifies CASSSSGGAFYGYTF.